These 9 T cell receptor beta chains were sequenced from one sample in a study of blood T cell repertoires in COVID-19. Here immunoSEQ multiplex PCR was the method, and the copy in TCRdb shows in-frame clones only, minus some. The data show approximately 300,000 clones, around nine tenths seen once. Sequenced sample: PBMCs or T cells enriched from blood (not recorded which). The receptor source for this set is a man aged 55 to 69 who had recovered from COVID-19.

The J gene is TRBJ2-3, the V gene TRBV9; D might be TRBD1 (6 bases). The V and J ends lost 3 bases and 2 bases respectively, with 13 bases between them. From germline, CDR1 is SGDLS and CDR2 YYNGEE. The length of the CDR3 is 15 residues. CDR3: CASSEVRGYTDTQYF. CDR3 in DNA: TGTGCCAGCAGCGAGGTGAGGGGGTACACAGATACGCAGTATTTT.

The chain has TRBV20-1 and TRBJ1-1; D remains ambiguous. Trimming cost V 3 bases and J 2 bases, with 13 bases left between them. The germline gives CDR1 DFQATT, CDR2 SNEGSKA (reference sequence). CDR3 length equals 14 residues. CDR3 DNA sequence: TGCAGTGCTAGTTACGAGGGTTATAACACTGAAGCTTTCTTT. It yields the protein CSASYEGYNTEAFF.

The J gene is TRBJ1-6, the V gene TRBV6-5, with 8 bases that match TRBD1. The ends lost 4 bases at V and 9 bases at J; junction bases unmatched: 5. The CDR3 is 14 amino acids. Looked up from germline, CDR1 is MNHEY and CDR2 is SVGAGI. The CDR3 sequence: CASSSDRGLSPLHF. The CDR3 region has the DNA TGTGCCAGCAGTTCTGACAGGGGACTTTCACCCCTCCACTTT.

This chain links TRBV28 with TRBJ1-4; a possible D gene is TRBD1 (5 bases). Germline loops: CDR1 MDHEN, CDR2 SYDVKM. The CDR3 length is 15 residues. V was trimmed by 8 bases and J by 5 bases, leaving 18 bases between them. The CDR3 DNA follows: TGTGCCAGCTCCCTGGCGGGGGGAGGCAATGAAAAACTGTTTTTT. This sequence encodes CASSLAGGGNEKLFF.

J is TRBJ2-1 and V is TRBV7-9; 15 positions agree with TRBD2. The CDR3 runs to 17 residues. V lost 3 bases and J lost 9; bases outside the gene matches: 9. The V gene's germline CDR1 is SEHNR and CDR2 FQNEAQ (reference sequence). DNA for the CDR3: TGTGCCAGCAGCTTCCGCCGGACTAGCGGGAGGGCCAGTGAGCAGTTCTTC. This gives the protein CASSFRRTSGRASEQFF.

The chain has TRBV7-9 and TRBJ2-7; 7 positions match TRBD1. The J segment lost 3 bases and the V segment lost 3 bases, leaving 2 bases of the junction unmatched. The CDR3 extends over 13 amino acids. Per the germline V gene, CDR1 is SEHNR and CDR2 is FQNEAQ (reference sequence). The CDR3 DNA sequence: TGTGCCAGCAGCTTGGGACAGATCTACGAGCAGTACTTC. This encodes CASSLGQIYEQYF.

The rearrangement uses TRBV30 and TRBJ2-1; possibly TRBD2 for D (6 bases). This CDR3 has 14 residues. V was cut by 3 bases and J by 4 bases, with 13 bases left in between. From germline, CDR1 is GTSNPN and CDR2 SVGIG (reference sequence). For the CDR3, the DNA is TGTGCCTGGAGGTTCGCTAGCGCGTACAATGAGCAGTTCTTC. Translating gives CAWRFASAYNEQFF.

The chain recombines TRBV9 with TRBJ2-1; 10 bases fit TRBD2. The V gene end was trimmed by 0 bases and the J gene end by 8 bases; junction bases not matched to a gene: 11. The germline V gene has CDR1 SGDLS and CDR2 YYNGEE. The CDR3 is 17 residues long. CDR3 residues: CASSVGWLAGAGDEQFF. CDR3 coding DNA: TGTGCCAGCAGCGTAGGTTGGCTAGCGGGAGCAGGCGATGAGCAGTTCTTC.

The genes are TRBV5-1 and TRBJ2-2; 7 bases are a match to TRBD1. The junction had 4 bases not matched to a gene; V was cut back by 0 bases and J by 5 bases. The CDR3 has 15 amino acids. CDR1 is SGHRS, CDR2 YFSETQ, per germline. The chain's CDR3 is CASSLVQGKTGELFF. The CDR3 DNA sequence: TGCGCCAGCAGCTTGGTACAGGGGAAAACCGGGGAGCTGTTTTTT.